The present T cell receptor (beta chain) was sequenced within a study of Ad26.COV2.S vaccination and SARS-CoV-2 variants. Concerning this clone: Its antigen is currently unknown.

Treatment denoted: around 19 received Ad26.COV2.S at low or high dose, single or two shots; 5 received placebo; per-sample allocation not given. It was on day 63 after the first vaccine or placebo injection that samples were taken. Expression of Wuhan-strain SARS-CoV-2 spike came from the Ad26 vector that formed the vaccine. This CDR3 spans 11 amino acids. Trimming took off 3 bases at V and 6 bases at J, with 6 bases between the two ends. Germline CDR1 MDHEN, CDR2 SYDVKM. Measured with immunoSEQ multiplex PCR; TCRdb has only the in-frame clones, and not every one. The repertoire includes about 480,000 clones, around nine tenths of them detected once, and roughly 13% sits in the top ten. Broader study findings: The study found similar non-spike TCR breadth in vaccine and placebo recipients. Estimates derived from TCR breadth and depth analyses may have underestimated total T cell responses.

The chain has TRBV28 and TRBJ2-7; D gene ambiguous. This receptor was obtained from a person aged 18-60 years who received the Ad26.COV2.S COVID-19 vaccine or a placebo. The sequencing here drew on peripheral blood, taken in a trial of Ad26.COV2.S vaccine versus placebo. CDR3 amino acids: CASSLMSEQYF. The CDR3 DNA sequence: TGTGCCAGCAGTTTGATGTCCGAGCAGTACTTC.